This T cell receptor beta chain was observed in a study of regulatory T cells in long-lasting Graves disease. Trimming removed 5 bases at V and 5 bases at J, with 9 bases between. The CDR3 consists of 12 residues. From germline, CDR1 is SEHNR and CDR2 FQNEAQ (reference sequence). The sample holds many counts of this clonotype. To make TCR beta libraries, researchers used iRepertoire HTBI primers and Arm-PCR of CDR3 regions. Using its own MiXCR run on the multiplex PCR reads, TCRdb lists one record per CDR3 protein. The sample contains approximately 270,000 distinct CDR3 sequences, around 18% of which appear only once. Time point: newly diagnosed GD, antithyroid drugs for less than 3 months. The authors made the TCR library using RNA they extracted from PBMCs. This sample was also put to use in a study of T cells in Graves' hyperthyroidism and ophthalmopathy.

Sample: peripheral blood mononuclear cells (PBMCs), taken at new diagnosis, from a patient treated with antithyroid drugs. The receptor was derived from a woman aged 25-40 years with Graves disease. The chain employs TRBV7-9 and TRBJ2-5; no clear D. CDR3 nucleotide sequence: TGTGCCAGCAGCCCTCGATACGAGACCCAGTACTTC. It is translated as CASSPRYETQYF. Full variable domain (rest looked up from reference TRBV7-9 and TRBJ2-5): DTGVSQNPRHKITKRGQNVTFRCDPISEHNRLYWYRQTLGQGPEFLTYFQNEAQLEKSRLLSDRFSAERPKGSFSTLEIQRTEQGDSAMYLCASSPRYETQYFGPGTRLLVL.